Each of the 27 T cell receptor beta chains below was sequenced from the same sample in a study of blood T cell repertoires in COVID-19. Clones were sequenced by immunoSEQ multiplex PCR, and TCRdb holds only the in-frame ones, with some missing. The sample includes more than 95,000 clones, around 86% of them seen just once. Sequencing was performed on peripheral blood. The receptors come from a man aged 50 or older with acute or convalescent COVID-19.

V and J are TRBV28 and TRBJ1-1; 8 bases align to TRBD1. The CDR3 is made up of 15 amino acids. Germline V gives CDR1 MDHEN, CDR2 SYDVKM. The J segment lost 0 bases and the V segment lost 6 bases, leaving 6 bases of the junction unmatched. The CDR3 reads CASRDRQGLNTEAFF. The DNA of the CDR3 is TGTGCCAGCAGGGATCGACAGGGGTTGAACACTGAAGCTTTCTTT. The whole variable domain, filled in from reference TRBV28 and TRBJ1-1, reads DVKVTQSSRYLVKRTGEKVFLECVQDMDHENMFWYRQDPGLGLRLIYFSYDVKMKEKGDIPEGYSVSREKKERFSLILESASTNQTSMYLCASRDRQGLNTEAFFGQGTRLTVV.

The J gene is TRBJ2-2, the V gene TRBV5-1; 7 nucleotides match TRBD1. CDR3 length: 16 amino acids. J lost 7 bases, V lost 3 bases, and 12 bases had no gene match. CDR1 SGHRS and CDR2 YFSETQ come from the germline V gene. The DNA for the CDR3 is TGCGCCAGCAGCTCTCCACAGGGGCAGGGGGTCGGGGAGCTGTTTTTT. This codes for CASSSPQGQGVGELFF.

The V gene is TRBV2, the J gene TRBJ1-1, with D tentatively TRBD1 (6 bases). CDR1 and CDR2 (germline): SNHLY, FYNNEI. CDR3 size: 15 residues. V dropped 6 bases and J dropped 2 bases, with 16 bases sitting between them. This CDR3 reads CASSVRGHLNTEAFF. The CDR3 DNA reads as TGTGCCAGCAGCGTTAGGGGACATCTAAACACTGAAGCTTTCTTT.

The V call is TRBV28, the J call TRBJ2-4; TRBD1 matches 10 bases. The J segment lost 8 bases and the V segment lost 3 bases, leaving 7 bases of the junction unmatched. Germline V gives CDR1 MDHEN, CDR2 SYDVKM. The CDR3 sequence is 15 residues long. The CDR3 spells CASSLAGQGEDIQYF. In DNA form, the CDR3 reads TGTGCCAGCAGTTTGGCCGGACAGGGGGAGGACATTCAGTACTTC.

This clone has only one observation. The rearrangement links TRBV5-1 to TRBJ2-7; 7 nucleotides line up with TRBD1. V lost 4 bases, J lost 4 bases, and 8 bases stayed unmatched. Germline CDR1 SGHRS, CDR2 YFSETQ. The CDR3 has 14 amino acids. CDR3 sequence: CASSPNTGAYEQYF. The CDR3 DNA reads as TGCGCCAGCAGCCCTAACACAGGGGCTTACGAGCAGTACTTC.

The gene calls are TRBV5-8 and TRBJ2-7; 7 bases map to TRBD1. The V and J ends lost 4 bases and 2 bases, in that order; junction bases with no gene match: 9. The CDR3 has 15 amino acids. CDR1 and CDR2 (germline): SGHTS, YDEGEE. The CDR3 DNA reads TGTGCCAGCAGCGTTGGGACAGCAATACCCTACGAGCAGTACTTC. Translating it yields CASSVGTAIPYEQYF.

V usage is TRBV7-9 and J usage is TRBJ2-7, with TRBD2 matching 12 bases. Per germline, CDR1 SEHNR and CDR2 FQNEAQ (reference sequence). V shed 5 bases and J 0 bases; nucleotides not matched to a gene: 2. The CDR3 has 15 amino acids. CDR3 loop: CASSRLAGDSYEQYF. Here the CDR3 DNA reads TGTGCCAGCAGCCGACTAGCGGGGGACTCCTACGAGCAGTACTTC. Full variable domain (remainder filled in from reference TRBV7-9 and TRBJ2-7): DTGVSQNPRHKITKRGQNVTFRCDPISEHNRLYWYRQTLGQGPEFLTYFQNEAQLEKSRLLSDRFSAERPKGSFSTLEIQRTEQGDSAMYLCASSRLAGDSYEQYFGPGTRLTVT.

The J gene is TRBJ2-3, the V gene TRBV2, with a tentative D call TRBD1 (9 bases). Germline CDR1 SNHLY, CDR2 FYNNEI. The CDR3 spans 18 residues. With 6 bases removed from V and 2 bases from J, the gap between germline ends came to 24 bases. In DNA form, the CDR3 reads TGTGCCAGCAGAAACCCGGGACAGGGACTAGGGGCCACAGATACGCAGTATTTT. Translation gives CASRNPGQGLGATDTQYF.

V and J are TRBV27 and TRBJ2-7; D gene ambiguous. V gave up 6 bases and J gave up 5 bases, with 11 bases separating them. Germline CDR1 reads MNHEY; CDR2 reads SMNVEV (reference sequence). This CDR3 has 12 residues. The DNA for the CDR3 is TGTGCCAGCAGCCGTAGTTTAAACGAGCAGTACTTC. Its translation is CASSRSLNEQYF.

This chain links TRBV7-9 with TRBJ1-1; TRBD1 is a possible D gene (6 bases). The CDR3 length is 14 residues. Germline CDR1 is SEHNR and CDR2 is FQNEAQ (reference sequence). Trimming left V 6 bases short and J 0 bases short, with 11 bases between. CDR3 sequence: CASRLGGLNTEAFF. The CDR3 DNA follows: TGTGCCAGCAGGCTCGGGGGGCTGAACACTGAAGCTTTCTTT.

The chain has TRBV5-5 and TRBJ1-3, with no clear D. Germline CDR1 and CDR2: SGHKS and YYEKEE (reference sequence). With 4 bases removed from V and 0 bases from J, the gap between germline ends came to 14 bases. The CDR3 extends over 16 amino acids. The CDR3 DNA reads TGTGCCAGCAGCCCCCAAGAAAAGCTCTCTGGAAACACCATATATTTT. Its protein product is CASSPQEKLSGNTIYF. The whole variable domain, filled in from reference TRBV5-5 and TRBJ1-3, reads DAGVTQSPTHLIKTRGQQVTLRCSPISGHKSVSWYQQVLGQGPQFIFQYYEKEERGRGNFPDRFSARQFPNYSSELNVNALLLGDSALYLCASSPQEKLSGNTIYFGEGSWLTVV.

The gene calls are TRBV6-1 and TRBJ2-2; TRBD2 might be the D (5 bases). Trimming cost V 7 bases and J 6 bases, with 12 bases left between them. There are 13 residues in the CDR3. Looked up from germline, CDR1 is MNHNS and CDR2 is SASEGT. CDR3 sequence: CASTTRVPGELFF. Written as DNA, the CDR3 is TGTGCCAGCACCACGCGGGTACCCGGGGAGCTGTTTTTT.

V usage is TRBV10-1 and J usage is TRBJ2-1, with 10 positions matching TRBD2. Losses at the gene ends were 6 bases for V and 4 bases for J; bases not matched to a gene: 6. Germline V gene sequence: CDR1 WNHNN, CDR2 SYGVQD (reference sequence). This CDR3 region has 15 residues. This chain's CDR3 is CASRTLAGAYNEQFF. The DNA of the CDR3 is TGCGCCAGCAGGACTCTAGCGGGAGCGTACAATGAGCAGTTCTTC.

The chain joins TRBV9 to TRBJ2-3, with 12 nucleotides matching TRBD2. Germline CDR1 SGDLS, CDR2 YYNGEE. The CDR3 covers 18 residues. Trimming cost V 3 bases and J 0 bases; bases outside gene matches: 8. The CDR3 sequence: CASSEPGLAGASTDTQYF. The CDR3 nucleotides read TGTGCCAGCAGCGAGCCGGGACTAGCGGGTGCTAGCACAGATACGCAGTATTTT.

The sample holds a few counts of this clone. The chain is built from TRBV19 and TRBJ1-5, with TRBD1 matching over 8 bases. CDR1 is LNHDA, CDR2 SQIVND, per germline (reference sequence). The CDR3 runs 15 residues. Trimming took 4 bases from V and 5 from J; bases not matched to a gene: 7. CDR3 in DNA: TGTGCCAGTAGTAGGACAGGGATGGTGGATCAGCCCCAGCATTTT. This encodes CASSRTGMVDQPQHF. The variable domain in full, with the rest retrieved from reference TRBV19 and TRBJ1-5, is DGGITQSPKYLFRKEGQNVTLSCEQNLNHDAMYWYRQDPGQGLRLIYYSQIVNDFQKGDIAEGYSVSREKKESFPLTVTSAQKNPTAFYLCASSRTGMVDQPQHFGDGTRLSIL.

The rearrangement links TRBV6-4 to TRBJ1-1; 9 bases map to TRBD1. Per the germline V gene, CDR1 is MRHNA and CDR2 is SNTAGT. V lost 3 bases and J lost 4; bases outside the gene matches: 3. The CDR3 extends over 14 amino acids. DNA for the CDR3: TGTGCCAGCAGTGAGACAGGGGGAGGCACTGAAGCTTTCTTT. It yields the protein CASSETGGGTEAFF.

The chain links TRBV7-9 to TRBJ1-1; 11 positions agree with TRBD1. V lost 4 bases, J lost 5 bases, and 6 bases stayed unmatched. This CDR3 has 15 residues. Germline V lookup: CDR1 SEHNR, CDR2 FQNEAQ (reference sequence). The CDR3 reads CASSYTGTGGTEAFF. The CDR3 DNA sequence: TGTGCCAGCAGCTATACCGGGACAGGGGGAACTGAAGCTTTCTTT.

J is TRBJ1-5 and V is TRBV19, with D hard to call. Germline CDR1 and CDR2: LNHDA and SQIVND (reference sequence). Trimming pared 5 bases from V and 7 bases from J, leaving 18 bases between. The CDR3 has 15 residues. The CDR3 sequence: CASSVSPGLVQPQHF. CDR3 DNA: TGTGCCAGTAGTGTTTCGCCGGGGTTGGTCCAGCCCCAGCATTTT.

V is TRBV4-1 and J is TRBJ2-7, with TRBD2 as a possible D gene (5 bases). CDR3 size: 16 residues. Germline loops: CDR1 MGHRA, CDR2 YSYEKL. V was cut by 0 bases and J by 2 bases, with 14 bases left in between. The CDR3 here is CASSQDAEEVTYEQYF. The DNA of the CDR3 is TGCGCCAGCAGCCAAGACGCAGAGGAGGTAACCTACGAGCAGTACTTC.

This clone was picked up one time. V usage is TRBV9 and J usage is TRBJ1-3; 9 bases match TRBD1. Losses at the gene ends were 4 bases for V and 2 bases for J; bases not matched to a gene: 4. Looked up from germline, CDR1 is SGDLS and CDR2 is YYNGEE. This CDR3 spans 15 amino acids. DNA for the CDR3: TGTGCCAGCAGCTACACAGGGGGCACTGGAAACACCATATATTTT. The encoded protein is CASSYTGGTGNTIYF.

The chain joins TRBV10-3 to TRBJ2-1; D is possibly TRBD2 (5 bases). V lost 3 bases and J lost 5, with 11 bases in between. CDR1 is ENHRY, CDR2 SYGVKD, per germline. The CDR3 length is 14 residues. In nucleotides, the CDR3 is TGTGCCATCAGTGAACAAGGGCGGGACAATGAGCAGTTCTTC. Translated, it gives CAISEQGRDNEQFF.

The chain links TRBV5-5 to TRBJ2-7; weak D call: TRBD2 (5 bases). The CDR3 runs to 16 residues. The V and J ends lost 3 bases and 2 bases respectively, with 18 bases between them. Germline V gene sequence: CDR1 SGHKS, CDR2 YYEKEE (reference sequence). CDR3 nucleotides: TGTGCCAGCAGCTCGATCCCTCGGGGAAGGACCTACGAGCAGTACTTC. Translating gives CASSSIPRGRTYEQYF.

This chain uses TRBV6-1 with TRBJ1-1; D may be TRBD1 (6 bases). CDR3 length equals 18 residues. CDR1 MNHNS and CDR2 SASEGT come from the germline V gene. Trimming pared 2 bases from V and 5 bases from J, leaving 24 bases between. The CDR3, as DNA: TGTGCCAGCAGTGAATTCCCAATTTTGGGGGGGCAGAGGACTGAAGCTTTCTTT. Its translation: CASSEFPILGGQRTEAFF.

This rearrangement joins TRBV21-1 to TRBJ2-5; the D call of TRBD2 is as the table states it, not checked on the DNA. TRBV21-1 constitutes a pseudogene. This CDR3 is 16 amino acids long. The DNA for the CDR3 is TGTGCCAGCAGGTTTGCCCTTAACGGGTCGCAAGAGACCCAGTACTTC. This encodes CASRFALNGSQETQYF.

This clone was found once. The chain combines TRBV2 with TRBJ2-3, with unresolved D. This CDR3 has 17 residues. The V end was cut by 0 bases, the J end by 0 bases, with 13 bases between. Germline CDR1 SNHLY, CDR2 FYNNEI. The CDR3 DNA follows: TGTGCCAGCAGTGAAGCCTATGTTCAAACTAGCACAGATACGCAGTATTTT. Residues: CASSEAYVQTSTDTQYF.

The V call is TRBV3-1 (or the pseudogene TRBV3-2), the J call TRBJ1-4; D gene unclear. The length of the CDR3 is 14 residues. Germline CDR1 reads LGHDT; CDR2 reads YNNKEL (reference sequence). The V gene lost 4 bases and the J gene lost 7 bases, with 13 bases spanning the gap. The CDR3 coding sequence is TGTGCCAGCAGCCTTACCCCTGAGGGTGAAAAACTGTTTTTT. It translates to CASSLTPEGEKLFF.

The DNA of the CDR3 is TGTGCCAGCAGAATGCAGGGGCAAGGCGCTGAAGCTTTCTTT. This encodes CASRMQGQGAEAFF. The J gene is TRBJ1-1, the V gene TRBV11-2; D perhaps matches TRBD1 (6 bases). Germline lookup yields CDR1 SGHAT and CDR2 FQNNGV. Trimming removed 6 bases from V and 6 bases from J, with 17 bases in between. This CDR3 has 14 amino acids.